These 2 T cell receptor beta chains were sequenced from one sample in a study of shared clonotypes between healthy human individuals. Clones were sequenced by immunoSEQ multiplex PCR, and TCRdb holds only the in-frame ones, with some missing. Seen here are about 1.1 million clones, about 80% observed once, and the top ten hold around 0.6%. Sequencing input: memory CD4+ T cells from PBMCs. Documented subset: CD45RA-negative fraction. The origin of the receptors is a man younger than 35 in good health. Some clones in this sample may be carry-over from other donors' samples.

The chain combines TRBV5-4 with TRBJ2-2; D unresolved. Germline V gene lookup returns CDR1 SGHNT and CDR2 YYREEE (reference sequence). The ends were cut back, 4 bases at V and 4 bases at J, with 14 bases in the middle. This CDR3 has 15 amino acids. The CDR3 loop reads CASSGFASRTGELFF. The DNA for the CDR3 is TGTGCCAGCAGCGGGTTTGCGTCCCGCACCGGGGAGCTGTTTTTT.

To note about this clone: The same CDR3 can be traced to other DNA sequences in this sample. V is TRBV2 and J is TRBJ1-5; no definite D call. Trimming pared 4 bases from V and 1 base from J, leaving 5 bases between. Germline V lookup: CDR1 SNHLY, CDR2 FYNNEI. This CDR3 contains 13 residues. The chain's CDR3 is CASSADSNQPQHF. The CDR3 region has the DNA TGTGCCAGCAGTGCGGACAGCAATCAGCCCCAGCATTTT. The full variable domain, with the rest looked up from reference TRBV2 and TRBJ1-5, is EPEVTQTPSHQVTQMGQEVILRCVPISNHLYFYWYRQILGQKVEFLVSFYNNEISEKSEIFDDQFSVERPDGSNFTLKIRSTKLEDSAMYFCASSADSNQPQHFGDGTRLSIL.